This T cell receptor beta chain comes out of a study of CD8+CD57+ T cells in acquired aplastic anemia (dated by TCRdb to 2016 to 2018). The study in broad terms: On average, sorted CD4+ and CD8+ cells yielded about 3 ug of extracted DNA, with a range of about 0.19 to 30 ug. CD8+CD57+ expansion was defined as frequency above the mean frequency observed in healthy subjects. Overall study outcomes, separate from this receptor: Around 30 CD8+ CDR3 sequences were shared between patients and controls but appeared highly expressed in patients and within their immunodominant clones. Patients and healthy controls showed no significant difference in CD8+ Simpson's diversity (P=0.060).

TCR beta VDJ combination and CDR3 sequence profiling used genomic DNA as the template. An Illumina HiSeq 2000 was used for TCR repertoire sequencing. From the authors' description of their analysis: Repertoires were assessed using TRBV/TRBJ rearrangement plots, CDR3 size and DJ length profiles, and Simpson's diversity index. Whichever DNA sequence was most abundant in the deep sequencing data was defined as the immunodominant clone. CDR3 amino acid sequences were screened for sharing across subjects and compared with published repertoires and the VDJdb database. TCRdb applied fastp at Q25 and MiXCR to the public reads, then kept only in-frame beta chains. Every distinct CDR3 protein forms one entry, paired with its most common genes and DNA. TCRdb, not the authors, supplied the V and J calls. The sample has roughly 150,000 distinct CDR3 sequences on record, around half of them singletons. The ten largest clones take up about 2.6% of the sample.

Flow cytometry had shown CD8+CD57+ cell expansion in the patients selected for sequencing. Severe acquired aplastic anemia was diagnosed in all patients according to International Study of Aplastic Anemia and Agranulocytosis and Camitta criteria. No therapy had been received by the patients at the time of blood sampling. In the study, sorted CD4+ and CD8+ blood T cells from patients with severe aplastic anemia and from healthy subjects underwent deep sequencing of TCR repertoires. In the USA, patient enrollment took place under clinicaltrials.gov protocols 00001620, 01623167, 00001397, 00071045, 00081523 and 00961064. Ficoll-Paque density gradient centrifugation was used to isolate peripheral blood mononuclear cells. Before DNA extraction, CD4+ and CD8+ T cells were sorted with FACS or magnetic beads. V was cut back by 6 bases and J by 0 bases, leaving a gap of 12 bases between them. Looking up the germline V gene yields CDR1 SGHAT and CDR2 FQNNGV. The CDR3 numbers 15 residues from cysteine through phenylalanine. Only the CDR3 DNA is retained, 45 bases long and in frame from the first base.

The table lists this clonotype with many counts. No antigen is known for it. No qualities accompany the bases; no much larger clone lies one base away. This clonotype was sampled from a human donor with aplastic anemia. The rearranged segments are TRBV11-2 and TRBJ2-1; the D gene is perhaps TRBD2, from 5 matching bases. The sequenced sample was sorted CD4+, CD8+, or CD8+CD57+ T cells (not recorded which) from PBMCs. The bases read TGTGCCAGCAGTGCGGGTAGGAGCTCCTACAATGAGCAGTTCTTC. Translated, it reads CASSAGRSSYNEQFF.